The entry below describes one T cell receptor (beta chain). Its specificity is unknown. This specimen comes from a study of vaccination and CD4 T cells after COVID-19. Across the study: Convalescent patients gave post-COVID blood a median around 91 days post-diagnosis, range 35 to 161. In culture, cells were exposed to overlapping spike peptides from SARS-CoV-2, HCoV-NL63, HCoV-OC43 and HCoV-229E.

The assay that was used to sequence DNA from cultured CD4+ T cells was the Oncomine TCR Beta short-read assay. Genomic DNA was isolated from cultured CD4+ T cells. Using its own MiXCR run on the PCR reads, TCRdb lists one record per CDR3 protein. The repertoire includes about 20,000 distinct CDR3 sequences, over 60% of them detected once, and about 17% sits in the top ten. The CDR3 sequence is 14 residues long. Per germline, CDR1 SGHNT and CDR2 YYREEE (reference sequence). Trimming cost V 7 bases and J 0 bases, with 10 bases left between them. As for treatment: roughly 10-day PBMC culture with coronavirus spike peptide pools or control peptides (ViraFEST assay).

The chain has TRBV5-4 and TRBJ2-2, with D unresolved. This TCR came from a human donor who received a COVID-19 vaccine. The sample was CD4+ T cells from blood, cultured in vitro, taken after SARS-CoV-2 vaccination. CDR3 sequence: CASGVRSNTGELFF. CDR3 sequence (DNA): TGTGCCAGCGGAGTAAGGTCGAACACCGGGGAGCTGTTTTTT.